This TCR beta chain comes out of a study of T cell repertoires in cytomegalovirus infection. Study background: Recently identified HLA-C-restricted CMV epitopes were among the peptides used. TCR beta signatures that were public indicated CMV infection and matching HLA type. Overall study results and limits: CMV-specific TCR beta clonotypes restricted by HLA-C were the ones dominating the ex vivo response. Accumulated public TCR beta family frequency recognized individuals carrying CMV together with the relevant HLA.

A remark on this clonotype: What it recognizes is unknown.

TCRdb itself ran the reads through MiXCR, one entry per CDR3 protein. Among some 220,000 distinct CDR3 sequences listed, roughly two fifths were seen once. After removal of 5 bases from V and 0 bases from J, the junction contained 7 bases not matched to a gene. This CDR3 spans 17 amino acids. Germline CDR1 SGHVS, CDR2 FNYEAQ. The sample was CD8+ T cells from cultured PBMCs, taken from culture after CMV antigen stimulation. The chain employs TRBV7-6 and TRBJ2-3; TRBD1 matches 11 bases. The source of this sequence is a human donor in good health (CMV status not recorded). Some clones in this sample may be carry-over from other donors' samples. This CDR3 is CASSAGTGGLSTDTQYF. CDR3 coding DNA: TGTGCCAGCAGCGCCGGGACAGGGGGTCTTAGCACAGATACGCAGTATTTT. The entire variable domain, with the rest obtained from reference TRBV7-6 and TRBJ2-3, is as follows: GAGVSQSPRYKVTKRGQDVALRCDPISGHVSLYWYRQALGQGPEFLTYFNYEAQQDKSGLPNDRFSAERPEGSISTLTIQRTEQRDSAMYRCASSAGTGGLSTDTQYFGPGTRLTVL.